The sequence of this TCR beta chain was determined in a study of T cells after yellow fever vaccination. The overall study: With SMART-Seq v4 Ultra Low Input, the fractions containing low cell numbers were prepared. Broader study findings: Peaking on day 5 versus 15, the secondary response was faster but weaker.

Germline CDR1 and CDR2: KGHSH and LQKENI. This CDR3 is 13 amino acids long. The V end lost 8 bases, the J end lost 0 bases, and 11 bases lay between the germline ends. Using its own MiXCR run on the 5' RACE reads, TCRdb lists one record per CDR3 protein. This sample has hundreds of thousands of distinct CDR3 sequences, with approximately 13% found just once. Only a few counts were recorded for this clonotype. Its antigen remains unidentified. This material consisted of PBMCs, taken on the day of the yellow fever booster vaccination. The chain has TRBV18 and TRBJ2-7, with D possibly TRBD2 on 6 matching bases. This TCR came from a man younger than 40 who received the YFV17D yellow fever vaccine. The CDR3 DNA reads as TGTGCCAGCGCCGGGGGTAGCTCCTACGAGCAGTACTTC. This encodes CASAGGSSYEQYF.